These 8 T cell receptor beta chains originate from one sample sequenced in a study of T cell repertoires in cytomegalovirus infection. TCRdb used MiXCR to reprocess the reads, holding one entry per CDR3 protein. Among fewer than 1,000,000 distinct CDR3 sequences listed, roughly 30% were seen once. No antigen has been assigned to these receptors. The sample consisted of cultured CD8+ T cells from PBMCs, taken from culture after CMV antigen stimulation. These receptors came from a human donor in good health (CMV status not recorded). Some clones in this sample may be carry-over from other donors' samples.

The chain uses TRBV28 and TRBJ2-2; no firm D call. The length of the CDR3 is 16 residues. The V gene's germline CDR1 is MDHEN and CDR2 SYDVKM. Between the trimmed V and J ends, which lost 6 bases and 4 bases, there was a span of 18 bases. This chain's CDR3 is CASSRRVQRSTGELFF. The DNA of the CDR3 is TGTGCCAGCAGCCGCCGGGTTCAAAGGTCCACCGGGGAGCTGTTTTTT.

The chain is built from TRBV6-6 and TRBJ1-6, with D hard to call. Germline CDR1 is MNHNY and CDR2 is SVGAGI (reference sequence). V lost 2 bases and J lost 7, with 6 bases in between. This CDR3 spans 13 amino acids. CDR3 sequence reads: CASSYPTNSPLHF. CDR3 coding DNA: TGTGCCAGCAGTTACCCGACCAATTCACCCCTCCACTTT.

CDR3 sequence (DNA): TGTGCCAGCAGCTTTGGACAGGGTCAGCCCCAGCATTTT. Encoded protein: CASSFGQGQPQHF. The rearrangement uses TRBV7-9 and TRBJ1-5; TRBD1 matches at 8 bases. This CDR3 has 13 residues. Per germline, CDR1 SEHNR and CDR2 FQNEAQ (reference sequence). The V gene end was trimmed by 3 bases and the J gene end by 6 bases; junction bases not matched to a gene: 1.

The CDR3 here is CSARDRELAGVYQETQYF. DNA for the CDR3: TGCAGTGCTAGAGATAGGGAACTAGCGGGGGTTTACCAAGAGACCCAGTACTTC. The rearrangement links TRBV20-1 to TRBJ2-5, with 11 nucleotides matching TRBD2. V was clipped by 0 bases and J by 0 bases; unmatched bases: 9. CDR3 length: 18 amino acids. Germline CDR1 reads DFQATT; CDR2 reads SNEGSKA (reference sequence).

Here the CDR3 reads CASSQDRGTFLYEQYF. The CDR3 DNA follows: TGTGCCAGCAGCCAAGATCGCGGGACTTTTCTATACGAGCAGTACTTC. The chain employs TRBV3-1 and TRBJ2-7; D may be TRBD2 (6 bases). Per the germline V gene, CDR1 is LGHDT and CDR2 is YNNKEL (reference sequence). V was shortened by 0 bases and J by 4 bases, with 16 bases between the two germline ends. The length of the CDR3 is 16 residues.

This clonotype has a handful of counts. V and J are TRBV6-6 and TRBJ1-2; D is undetermined. The CDR3 contains 14 residues. Germline lookup yields CDR1 MNHNY and CDR2 SVGAGI (reference sequence). With 4 bases removed from V and 4 bases from J, the gap between germline ends came to 13 bases. For the CDR3, the DNA is TGTGCCAGCAGTTTCTGGGGAAGGAGCTATGGCTACACCTTC. Its protein is CASSFWGRSYGYTF.

The chain uses TRBV7-9 and TRBJ2-2, with 8 bases fitting TRBD1. Trimming removed 4 bases from V and 6 bases from J; junction bases left unmatched: 10. The CDR3 consists of 16 residues. The germline gives CDR1 SEHNR, CDR2 FQNEAQ (reference sequence). CDR3 loop: CASSSHLGQDSGELFF. DNA of the CDR3: TGTGCCAGCAGCTCCCATTTGGGACAGGATTCCGGGGAGCTGTTTTTT.

The rearrangement joins TRBV12-3 or TRBV12-4 to TRBJ1-2; D not resolved. The CDR3 is 15 amino acids. Trimming took 7 bases from V and 4 from J, leaving 19 bases between them. CDR3 sequence reads: CASTPGRPGTYGYTF. In nucleotides, the CDR3 is TGTGCCAGCACCCCGGGCCGTCCCGGTACCTATGGCTACACCTTC.